The sequence of this TCR beta chain was determined in a study of CD8+CD57+ T cells in acquired aplastic anemia. Looking at the study overall: Sorted CD4+ and CD8+ cells gave an average of approximately 3.1 ug of DNA.

TCR beta VDJ and CDR3 were profiled, and genomic DNA was the template. TCRdb ran MiXCR on the reads and lists one entry per CDR3 protein. The table includes 150,000 to 200,000 distinct CDR3 sequences, roughly 47% detected once. This clonotype was found a few times. Source material: sorted CD4+, CD8+, or CD8+CD57+ T cells (not recorded which) from PBMCs. The clonotype was recovered from a human donor in good health.

CDR3 nucleotides: TGTGCCTGGAGTAGACAGGGGATCGTAAGTGGCTACACCTTC. Its protein is CAWSRQGIVSGYTF. J is TRBJ1-2 and V is TRBV30, with TRBD1 identical over 8 bases. Germline CDR1 GTSNPN, CDR2 SVGIG (reference sequence). This CDR3 spans 14 amino acids. The V and J ends lost 2 bases and 7 bases, in that order; junction bases with no gene match: 9.